This entry lists 19 T cell receptor beta chains sequenced from one sample in a study of T cell repertoires in cytomegalovirus infection. TCRdb recomputed calls from the reads with MiXCR, one row per CDR3 protein. The sample includes about 200,000 distinct CDR3 sequences, roughly 9% of them seen just once. Sequencing used PBMCs. The source is a human donor in good health (CMV status not recorded). Some clones in this sample may be carry-over from other donors' samples.

This clonotype was picked up a small number of times. This chain joins TRBV6-2 or TRBV6-3 and TRBJ2-2; D call uncertain. Trimming took 6 bases from V and 3 from J, leaving 8 bases between them. The CDR3 has 13 amino acids. Looked up from germline, CDR1 is MNHEY and CDR2 is SVGEGT. The CDR3, as DNA: TGTGCCAGCAGACGGATCGACACCGGGGAGCTGTTTTTT. The encoded protein is CASRRIDTGELFF.

This clonotype was seen at least ten times. J is TRBJ2-3 and V is TRBV12-3 or TRBV12-4; 8 bases are shared with TRBD2. The CDR3 is made up of 14 amino acids. V dropped 6 bases and J dropped 1; count of bases not matched to a gene: 3. The CDR3 nucleotides read TGTGCCAGCAGCCTTAGCGGGGGCACAGATACGCAGTATTTT. Its translation is CASSLSGGTDTQYF.

The J gene is TRBJ2-2, the V gene TRBV2, with D tentatively TRBD1 (6 bases). Trimming removed 4 bases from V and 0 bases from J, with 6 bases in between. Germline loops: CDR1 SNHLY, CDR2 FYNNEI. The CDR3 is 14 residues long. CDR3 in DNA: TGTGCCAGCAGTGGACAGGCGAACACCGGGGAGCTGTTTTTT. Amino acids: CASSGQANTGELFF.

About this clonotype: A much larger clone sits a single nucleotide away, making a read error possible. The chain joins TRBV5-6 to TRBJ2-5; 11 bases are a match to TRBD2. The CDR3 runs 15 residues. V lost 1 base, J lost 5 bases, and 4 bases stayed unmatched. Germline lookup yields CDR1 SGHDT and CDR2 YYEEEE. The CDR3 is CASSLTSGSGETQYF. The CDR3 region has the DNA TGTGCCAGCAGCTTGACTAGCGGGAGTGGGGAGACCCAGTACTTC. The entire variable domain, with the rest obtained from reference TRBV5-6 and TRBJ2-5, is as follows: DAGVTQSPTHLIKTRGQQVTLRCSPKSGHDTVSWYQQALGQGPQFIFQYYEEEERQRGNFPDRFSGHQFPNYSSELNVNALLLGDSALYLCASSLTSGSGETQYFGPGTRLLVL.

This clonotype was recorded at least ten times. The gene calls are TRBV11-2 and TRBJ1-2, with unresolved D. Germline CDR1 SGHAT, CDR2 FQNNGV. This CDR3 has 15 amino acids. V shed 1 base and J shed 1 base, with 10 bases lying between them. The CDR3 here is CASSLAVGYNYGYTF. The CDR3 coding sequence is TGTGCCAGCAGCTTAGCAGTGGGGTATAACTATGGCTACACCTTC. The full variable domain, its missing parts supplied by reference TRBV11-2 and TRBJ1-2, is EAGVAQSPRYKIIEKRQSVAFWCNPISGHATLYWYQQILGQGPKLLIQFQNNGVVDDSQLPKDRFSAERLKGVDSTLKIQPAKLEDSAVYLCASSLAVGYNYGYTFGSGTRLTVV.

This clonotype was seen only a few times. The chain joins TRBV12-3 or TRBV12-4 to TRBJ2-5; D not certain. Trimming left V 6 bases short and J 5 bases short, with 13 bases between. The CDR3 consists of 13 residues. The CDR3 DNA reads TGTGCCAGCAGCAAACTCCAAGGGGAGACCCAGTACTTC. Translated: CASSKLQGETQYF.

This clonotype was counted many times. The rearrangement links TRBV7-3 to TRBJ2-6, with D perhaps TRBD1 or TRBD2 (5 bases each). The CDR3 spans 16 residues. Germline loops: CDR1 SGHTA, CDR2 FQGTGA. V dropped 5 bases and J dropped 2 bases, with 13 bases sitting between them. Written as DNA, the CDR3 is TGTGCCAGCAGCGGCCATGGGGGTGCTGGGGCCAACGTCCTGACTTTC. Translated, it gives CASSGHGGAGANVLTF.

This clonotype turned up a few times. The rearrangement links TRBV7-6 to TRBJ2-5; unclear D gene. Germline V gene sequence: CDR1 SGHVS, CDR2 FNYEAQ. This CDR3 contains 15 residues. V dropped 5 bases and J dropped 2 bases, with 15 bases sitting between them. This chain's CDR3 is CASSEYPGPQETQYF. CDR3 in DNA: TGTGCCAGCAGCGAATACCCCGGGCCACAAGAGACCCAGTACTTC.

This clonotype has at least ten counts. The chain uses TRBV28 and TRBJ1-3, with 8 bases lining up with TRBD1. This CDR3 region has 15 residues. Germline V gives CDR1 MDHEN, CDR2 SYDVKM. The J segment lost 6 bases and the V segment lost 4 bases, leaving 8 bases of the junction unmatched. The CDR3 loop is CASSSPPGQENTIYF. For the CDR3, the DNA is TGTGCCAGCAGTTCACCCCCGGGACAGGAAAACACCATATATTTT.

This clonotype showed up many times. The chain uses TRBV7-8 and TRBJ1-1, with D possibly matching TRBD1 (5 bases). Germline V CDR1 and CDR2: SGHVS, FQNEAQ. The CDR3 runs to 21 residues. The V and J ends lost 4 bases and 2 bases respectively, with 32 bases between them. CDR3 sequence: CASSSTGLIKARNTFNTEAFF. The DNA for the CDR3 is TGTGCCAGCAGCTCGACGGGACTGATAAAAGCCCGTAACACCTTTAACACTGAAGCTTTCTTT.

Concerning this clonotype itself: It is likely a read error, because the conserved phenylalanine at the end of the CDR3 is missing. The chain joins TRBV7-2 to TRBJ2-1; D is perhaps TRBD2 (5 bases). V was clipped by 5 bases and J by 3 bases, with 5 bases between them. Germline V lookup: CDR1 SGHTA, CDR2 FQGNSA. The CDR3 covers 12 residues. CDR3 coding DNA: TGTGCCAGCAGCCGGGACTACAATGAGCAGTTCTTA. Translation gives CASSRDYNEQFL.

This rearrangement joins TRBV29-1 to TRBJ1-3; 8 positions agree with TRBD1. Germline V CDR1 and CDR2: SQVTM, ANQGSEA. The V gene end was trimmed by 6 bases and the J gene end by 4 bases; junction bases not matched to a gene: 8. The CDR3 is made up of 14 amino acids. CDR3 protein: CSVSQGASGNTIYF. For the CDR3, the DNA is TGCAGCGTCTCCCAGGGGGCTAGCGGAAACACCATATATTTT.

The V gene is TRBV11-2, the J gene TRBJ1-1; D might be TRBD1 (5 bases). Trimming removed 4 bases from V and 3 bases from J, with 12 bases in between. This CDR3 has 14 residues. Germline CDR1 and CDR2: SGHAT and FQNNGV. As DNA, the CDR3 is TGTGCCAGCAGCTCGGGTGGGGACGACACTGAAGCTTTCTTT. It encodes CASSSGGDDTEAFF.

This clonotype occurred a few times. The chain employs TRBV6-6 and TRBJ2-7; no firm D call. From germline, CDR1 is MNHNY and CDR2 SVGAGI (reference sequence). The CDR3 extends over 12 amino acids. Trimming took 2 bases from V and 9 from J, leaving 11 bases between them. The CDR3: CASSYTDKRQYF. The CDR3 nucleotides are TGTGCCAGCAGTTACACGGATAAAAGGCAGTACTTC.

This chain uses TRBV28 with TRBJ2-6, with 8 positions matching TRBD1. V lost 5 bases, J lost 0 bases, and 0 bases stayed unmatched. The CDR3 spans 15 residues. The germline gives CDR1 MDHEN, CDR2 SYDVKM. The CDR3 spells CASSTGGSGANVLTF. The CDR3 region has the DNA TGTGCCAGCAGTACAGGGGGCTCTGGGGCCAACGTCCTGACTTTC.

The sample holds many counts of this clonotype. The chain's CDR3 is CASSFQGSYEQYF. The CDR3 region has the DNA TGTGCCAGCAGTTTCCAGGGAAGCTACGAGCAGTACTTC. The rearrangement joins TRBV28 to TRBJ2-7; weak D call: TRBD1 (5 bases). The V gene lost 3 bases and the J gene lost 3 bases, with 9 bases spanning the gap. The CDR3 length is 13 residues. The germline gives CDR1 MDHEN, CDR2 SYDVKM.

This clonotype was recorded at least ten times. The chain employs TRBV7-2 and TRBJ1-3, with unresolved D. The CDR3 loop spans 15 amino acids. Trimming removed 3 bases at V and 0 bases at J, with 9 bases between. Germline V gene sequence: CDR1 SGHTA, CDR2 FQGNSA. CDR3: CASSFATTSGNTIYF. The DNA of the CDR3 is TGTGCCAGCAGCTTCGCGACTACCTCTGGAAACACCATATATTTT.

The chain uses TRBV5-1 and TRBJ2-3; a weak D match, TRBD2 (6 bases). Germline V gives CDR1 SGHRS, CDR2 YFSETQ. The CDR3 is 16 residues long. V was cut by 4 bases and J by 6 bases, with 21 bases left in between. CDR3 region: CASSISSRRAADTQYF. The CDR3 DNA reads as TGCGCCAGCAGCATATCTAGCAGGAGGGCCGCGGATACGCAGTATTTT.

The chain uses TRBV7-9 and TRBJ2-1; no definite D call. Germline assignment: CDR1 SEHNR and CDR2 FQNEAQ (reference sequence). Trimming left V 5 bases short and J 9 bases short, with 11 bases between. The CDR3 totals 12 residues. CDR3 DNA sequence: TGTGCCAGCAGCCCAGGACCGGGTGAGCAGTTCTTC. Translation: CASSPGPGEQFF. The whole variable domain, filled in from reference TRBV7-9 and TRBJ2-1, reads DTGVSQNPRHKITKRGQNVTFRCDPISEHNRLYWYRQTLGQGPEFLTYFQNEAQLEKSRLLSDRFSAERPKGSFSTLEIQRTEQGDSAMYLCASSPGPGEQFFGPGTRLTVL.